This TCR beta chain was sequenced in a study of blood T cell repertoires in COVID-19. About the research overall: The analysed material was cDNA or gDNA that came from T cells, B-cell-depleted T cells, or PBMCs.

The V gene's germline CDR1 is SGHTA and CDR2 FQGNSA. V gave up 1 base and J gave up 2 bases; unmatched junction bases: 9. The CDR3 extends over 19 amino acids. Profiling relied on immunoSEQ multiplex PCR, and the TCRdb table lists in-frame clones only, not all of them. The table has tens of thousands of clones, 86% seen once. This TCR came from a human donor in a cohort sampled during active COVID-19. The sample was peripheral blood. The rearrangement links TRBV7-2 to TRBJ2-6; TRBD2 matches at 9 bases. The CDR3 DNA reads TGTGCCAGCAGCTTAGTGGTAGGCGGGGGGGCCGCTGGGGCCAACGTCCTGACTTTC. Translating gives CASSLVVGGGAAGANVLTF.